This entry is about one T cell receptor beta chain. Participant-given clinical history determined each cohort assignment. The CDR3 spans 18 residues. V was clipped by 6 bases and J by 0 bases, with 21 bases between them. The germline gives CDR1 SGHAT, CDR2 FQNNGV. The repertoire was sequenced with immunoSEQ multiplex PCR; TCRdb's copy has only in-frame clones and lacks some. The table has 150,000 to 200,000 clones, roughly 85% seen once; the top ten hold approximately 4%. This sample is drawn from a study of blood T cell repertoires in COVID-19. Overall study: Spain, Italy and the United States supplied samples that represented acute and convalescent COVID-19.

This receptor was identified in a woman between 50 and 59 years old who had recovered from COVID-19. The sequenced sample was PBMCs or T cells enriched from blood (not recorded which). The genes are TRBV11-2 and TRBJ2-1, with D possibly being TRBD2 (6 bases). The CDR3 DNA reads TGTGCCAGCAGACCCGGGACGGGGGATTTTCCCTCCTACAATGAGCAGTTCTTC. Translated, it gives CASRPGTGDFPSYNEQFF.